The entry below describes one T cell receptor (beta chain). The antigen it binds to is not known. No much larger clone is present one base from it, and per-base qualities are unavailable. Genomic DNA was extracted with the Qiagen DNeasy kit from unsorted PBMCs and from negatively selected CD4+ and CD8+ fractions. Using primers that anneal to V and J segments, immunoSEQ multiplex PCR amplified the TCR beta CDR3 regions. A synthetic immune receptor repertoire was used to minimize amplification bias, and remaining bias was computationally removed after sequencing. For the original study's pipeline: Repertoire diversity was quantified as the Shannon entropy index using custom Python scripts. Unsorted, CD4+ and CD8+ repertoires were analyzed separately, except in combined analyses where CD4+ and CD8+ sequences were merged in silico. A clone counted as expanded when the clone's frequency after treatment rose at least 2-fold relative to C1D1, and clones undetected at baseline were given a pseudocount of 0.5. Clones with 0 or 1 copy at C1D1 were classified as singleton clones, and clones with 2 or more copies were classified as non-singleton clones. Clones expanded in unsorted samples were annotated as CD4+, CD8+ or unknown by matching protein sequences in sorted samples from the same patient. Wilcoxon tests were applied to paired samples to test diversity changes from C1D1 to C4D1. TCRdb stores this immuneACCESS table with in-frame sequences only. Part of the clones is absent; in the studies checked, under half of the shortfall reflects unresolved V genes, and no reason is known for the rest. The V and J calls and clone size are taken from that table; D and trimming were inferred from the DNA. This sample gives some 35,000 clones in total; 80% to 95% of them show up just once. The top ten hold 0.2% to 0.3% of the sample.

From the germline V gene, CDR1 is MDHEN and CDR2 is SYDVKM. The junction carries 14 bases between V and J, which are trimmed by 5 bases and 4 bases respectively. Taken from cysteine to phenylalanine, the CDR3 has 15 residues. The kept DNA is CDR3 alone, 45 bases in frame from the first base. This sample is drawn from a study of PD-1 blockade in classical Hodgkin lymphoma (dated by TCRdb to 2020 to 2022). Some background on the complete study: Nivolumab dosing was 3 mg/kg intravenously every 2 weeks, continuing until either disease progression or unacceptable toxicity. A peripheral blood immune signature of response to PD-1 blockade in classical Hodgkin lymphoma was defined using TCR beta sequencing and CyTOF. What the work shows at the level of the full study, not this receptor alone: Patients starting nivolumab less than 1 year after ASCT had lower diversity and were excluded from later analyses to avoid confounding by immune reconstitution. CD4+ but not CD8+ TCR diversity rose significantly by C4D1 (p=0.0027 vs p=0.16), most apparent in complete responders (p=0.02). Among trial patients, those achieving complete response had baseline diversity similar to that of newly diagnosed patients, while diversity was significantly lower in partial responders and progressors. Baseline TCR diversity was reported as lower in newly diagnosed patients than in healthy donors, and lower still in relapsed/refractory patients. The study was limited to a single clinical trial cohort, and causes of repertoire differences, possibly disease activity or prior therapy, remained undefined.

According to the study, the label for this sample's time point signals: cycle 1 day 1 (C1D1), immediately before nivolumab initiation. All trial patients had relapsed after autologous stem cell transplantation, with cohorts A, B and C differing in prior brentuximab vedotin exposure. Magnetic negative selection with a Miltenyi CD4+ T cell isolation kit was used to purify CD4+ T cells from thawed PBMCs. The trial cohort was composed of under 70 patients with relapsed/refractory classical Hodgkin lymphoma, for whom complete response, partial response or progressive disease was recorded as best overall response. Single-agent nivolumab was administered to trial patients in the multi-cohort phase II CheckMate 205 trial. An independent review committee assessed best overall response using the 2007 International Working Group response criteria. Trial PBMCs were collected just before the start of nivolumab (C1D1) and during therapy at cycle 2 day 1 and cycle 4 day 1. Peripheral blood was collected in 8 mL Vacutainer Cell Preparation Tubes, from which PBMCs were isolated by centrifugation and then cryopreserved. Purified CD4+ and CD8+ fractions were prepared only for cases in which an additional PBMC sample was available. Magnetically labelled cells were removed on LS columns in a quadroMACS separator, and the flow-through was collected as the purified fraction.

Rearrangement joined TRBV28 to TRBJ1-4, and possibly TRBD1, on 5 matching bases. This sample comprised CD4+ T cells from blood, obtained at baseline. This clonotype originated in a human donor with classical Hodgkin lymphoma. The bases are TGTGCCAGCAGTCCCCTGGGCGGGGGTAATGAAAAACTGTTTTTT. Its protein reads: CASSPLGGGNEKLFF.